Listed below are T cell receptor beta chains from one sample, sequenced in a study of Graves' ophthalmopathy and Graves' hyperthyroidism. MiXCR was run by TCRdb on the multiplex PCR reads, yielding one entry per CDR3 protein. The sample has roughly 300,000 distinct CDR3 sequences; under 20% are singletons. Sequenced material: peripheral blood. The receptor source for this set is an adult man with Graves' ophthalmopathy. Both conserved end residues are part of each CDR3. Each record gives: D gene, J gene, clone size, V gene, CDR3 protein, CDR3 DNA. The D gene is left open where the match is weak. Clone size is given for some rows only: seen once, a few or many times, or a class if the clone is expanded.

TRBD1,TRBJ2-4,.,TRBV28,CASSFTGQGAGYIQYF,TGTGCCAGCAGTTTCACGGGACAGGGGGCAGGTTACATTCAGTACTTC
.,TRBJ1-5,many,TRBV30,CAWSSRRNQPQHF,TGTGCCTGGAGTTCTAGACGAAATCAGCCCCAGCATTTT
.,TRBJ1-1,many,TRBV5-5,CASSLVGQAREAFF,TGTGCCAGCAGCCTGGTGGGTCAGGCCCGGGAAGCTTTCTTT
.,TRBJ1-2,many,TRBV7-3,CASSLKPGNYGYTF,TGTGCCAGCAGCTTAAAACCAGGGAACTATGGCTACACCTTC
TRBD2,TRBJ2-5,many,TRBV6-1,CASTSGGGIETQYF,TGTGCCAGCACCAGTGGCGGGGGGATAGAGACCCAGTACTTC
.,TRBJ2-7,many,TRBV9,CASSVGDWGEQYF,TGTGCCAGCAGCGTAGGAGACTGGGGGGAGCAGTACTTC
.,TRBJ1-2,many,TRBV7-9,CASSPITGYYGYTF,TGTGCCAGCAGCCCTATAACAGGATACTATGGCTACACCTTC
TRBD1,TRBJ1-1,many,TRBV6-1,CASSEVLTGQIEAFF,TGTGCCAGCAGTGAAGTTTTAACGGGACAGATTGAAGCTTTCTTT
TRBD1,TRBJ1-5,many,TRBV20-1,CSANGQGGRNQPQHF,TGCAGTGCTAATGGACAGGGTGGCCGCAATCAGCCCCAGCATTTT
.,TRBJ1-1,many,TRBV15,CATSLSALGGTEAFF,TGTGCCACCAGCCTGTCGGCCCTGGGGGGTACTGAAGCTTTCTTT
TRBD1,TRBJ1-2,many,TRBV24-1,CATSDPRQGGGYTF,TGTGCCACCAGTGACCCCAGACAGGGAGGCGGCTACACCTTC
TRBD2,TRBJ2-7,many,TRBV7-9,CASSRTSGSPYEQYF,TGTGCCAGCAGCCGTACTAGCGGGAGTCCCTACGAGCAGTACTTC
.,TRBJ2-7,few,TRBV6-2/TRBV6-3,CASRLLGSGGYGQYF,TGTGCCAGCAGACTACTCGGGAGCGGTGGCTACGGGCAGTACTTC
.,TRBJ1-1,.,TRBV4-1,CASSQDHQMNTEAFF,TGCGCCAGCAGCCAAGATCACCAGATGAACACTGAAGCTTTCTTT
.,TRBJ1-1,many,TRBV7-9,CASSDDSGDTEAFF,TGTGCCAGCAGCGATGACAGCGGGGACACTGAAGCTTTCTTT
.,TRBJ1-6,many,TRBV20-1,CSASGRSKWGNSPLHF,TGCAGTGCTTCCGGGCGCTCGAAATGGGGGAATTCACCCCTCCACTTT
.,TRBJ1-1,many,TRBV7-6,CASRDGTRGGAFF,TGTGCCAGCAGGGACGGGACACGGGGGGGGGCTTTCTTT
.,TRBJ1-1,many,TRBV19,CASRPLRGRTEAFF,TGTGCCAGTAGGCCTCTGAGGGGTAGGACTGAAGCTTTCTTT
.,TRBJ2-7,few,TRBV28,CASSSGQTARSSYEQYF,TGTGCCAGCAGTTCGGGACAAACGGCACGTAGTTCTTACGAGCAGTACTTC